The 20 T cell receptor beta chains given below trace back to one sample, sequenced in a study of metastatic and nonmetastatic thyroid tumors. No treatment of any kind had been given to any patient before thyroid surgery. Using MiXCR, TCRdb reanalyzed the PCR reads. The sample consists of about 24,000 clones, roughly 24% of them appearing once. The specimen was blood. The receptors were gathered from a male donor with papillary thyroid cancer or a benign thyroid nodule (not recorded which). Some clones in this sample may be carry-over from other donors' samples.

The chain employs TRBV30 and TRBJ1-2; the match to TRBD1 covers 9 bases. This CDR3 spans 12 amino acids. Germline V CDR1 and CDR2: GTSNPN, SVGIG (reference sequence). Trimming removed 5 bases from V and 6 bases from J; junction bases left unmatched: 4. CDR3 loop: CAWGGTGNGYTF. The CDR3 DNA reads as TGTGCCTGGGGGGGGACAGGGAATGGCTACACCTTC.

This clone came up many times. The rearrangement links TRBV28 to TRBJ2-1, with 10 bases matching TRBD2. Germline V lookup: CDR1 MDHEN, CDR2 SYDVKM. The CDR3 consists of 17 residues. The V gene end was trimmed by 7 bases and the J gene end by 0 bases; junction bases not matched to a gene: 9. In nucleotides, the CDR3 is TGTGCCAGCATGTCCCTAGCGGGAGAACGCTCCTACAATGAGCAGTTCTTC. This codes for CASMSLAGERSYNEQFF. Full variable domain (outside the CDR3, taken from reference TRBV28 and TRBJ2-1): DVKVTQSSRYLVKRTGEKVFLECVQDMDHENMFWYRQDPGLGLRLIYFSYDVKMKEKGDIPEGYSVSREKKERFSLILESASTNQTSMYLCASMSLAGERSYNEQFFGPGTRLTVL.

About this clone itself: A single base separates this from a much larger clone, so it may be a read error. This same CDR3 is encoded by further DNA sequences in the sample. CDR3 DNA sequence: TGTGCCAGCAGCTCCCGGTTGCGTGATGGCCAAGAGACCCAGTACTTC. This sequence encodes CASSSRLRDGQETQYF. The chain employs TRBV5-6 and TRBJ2-5, with no clear D. The ends were cut back, 3 bases at V and 1 base at J, with 16 bases in the middle. The CDR3 has 16 residues. Germline V gives CDR1 SGHDT, CDR2 YYEEEE.

This clone was detected only a few times. This chain uses TRBV12-3 or TRBV12-4 with TRBJ1-6; D is possibly TRBD1 (5 bases). The CDR3 loop spans 14 amino acids. The V and J ends lost 2 bases and 9 bases respectively, with 11 bases between them. For the CDR3, the DNA is TGTGCCAGCAGTTTATCTCTCGGGGCTTCACCCCTCCACTTT. Its translation is CASSLSLGASPLHF.

Of note for this clone: The junction does not match germline at one end; this may be a read error. J is TRBJ2-5 and V is TRBV7-3, with a weak D call TRBD1 (6 bases). The tail of the sequence fits TRBJ2-1 better, so the J call may be wrong. Germline-derived CDR1 and CDR2 are SGHTA and FQGTGA. This CDR3 spans 14 amino acids. CDR3 sequence reads: CASRLTRGFHEQFF. In DNA form, the CDR3 reads TGTGCCAGCAGATTAACTAGGGGGTTCCATGAGCAGTTCTTC.

This clone was detected ten times or more. The chain combines TRBV9 with TRBJ1-2; TRBD1 aligns across 10 bases. The CDR3 has 16 residues. Germline CDR1 SGDLS, CDR2 YYNGEE. J lost 8 bases, V lost 0 bases, and 10 bases had no gene match. Here the CDR3 DNA reads TGTGCCAGCAGCGTAGATTACCCGGGACAGGGGACCGGCTACACCTTC. Translating it yields CASSVDYPGQGTGYTF. The complete variable domain, with remaining parts taken from reference TRBV9 and TRBJ1-2, reads DSGVTQTPKHLITATGQRVTLRCSPRSGDLSVYWYQQSLDQGLQFLIQYYNGEERAKGNILERFSAQQFPDLHSELNLSSLELGDSALYFCASSVDYPGQGTGYTFGSGTRLTVV.

This clone has at least ten counts. The rearrangement uses TRBV28 and TRBJ1-1; D not certain. Trimming stripped 7 bases from V and 5 bases from J, with 14 bases between. CDR3 length equals 13 residues. Germline V CDR1 and CDR2: MDHEN, SYDVKM. The CDR3 DNA reads as TGTGCCAGCACTTACGGCGGGAAGACTGAAGCTTTCTTT. Protein product: CASTYGGKTEAFF.

The table lists this clone with a count of one. This sequence joins TRBV7-2 and TRBJ2-7; 8 nucleotides align to TRBD2. V lost 1 base and J lost 4; bases outside the gene matches: 3. The CDR3 covers 14 residues. CDR1 is SGHTA, CDR2 FQGNSA, per germline. In nucleotides, the CDR3 is TGTGCCAGCAGCTTAGACGGGAGGGGTTACGAGCAGTACTTC. This sequence encodes CASSLDGRGYEQYF.

This clone is labeled as medium-sized. V gene TRBV28 combines with J gene TRBJ2-7; D possibly corresponds to TRBD1 (5 bases). The CDR3 contains 12 residues. CDR1 is MDHEN, CDR2 SYDVKM, per germline. Trimming shortened V by 8 bases and J by 4 bases, and 12 bases separated the two germline ends. CDR3 bases: TGTGCCAGCGCCACCCAGGGTTACGAGCAGTACTTC. Its protein is CASATQGYEQYF.

The V gene is TRBV19, the J gene TRBJ1-5, with D perhaps matching TRBD1 (5 bases). Germline V gene data show CDR1 as LNHDA and CDR2 as SQIVND (reference sequence). CDR3 length: 14 amino acids. V was cut by 6 bases and J by 3 bases, with 12 bases left in between. CDR3 in amino acids: CASRGADTNQPQHF. CDR3 in DNA: TGTGCCAGTAGAGGGGCAGACACCAATCAGCCCCAGCATTTT.

J is TRBJ1-1 and V is TRBV12-3 or TRBV12-4; D unclear. V was cut by 8 bases and J by 5 bases, with 12 bases left in between. The CDR3 has 12 amino acids. The CDR3 reads CASGKSLTEAFF. The CDR3 nucleotides read TGTGCCAGCGGCAAGTCTCTTACTGAAGCTTTCTTT.

The sample holds a few counts of this clone. V gene TRBV6-5 combines with J gene TRBJ2-2; D perhaps matches TRBD2 (6 bases). This CDR3 comprises 13 residues. Germline loops: CDR1 MNHEY, CDR2 SVGAGI. Between the trimmed V and J ends, which lost 1 base and 6 bases, there was a span of 6 bases. CDR3 nucleotides: TGTGCCAGCAGTTACTGGGAGGCCGGGGAGCTGTTTTTT. Translation gives CASSYWEAGELFF.

This clone was found many times. The V and J genes are TRBV13 and TRBJ2-1; tentatively, D is TRBD1 (6 bases). Germline V gives CDR1 PRHDT, CDR2 FYEKMQ (reference sequence). The CDR3 loop spans 17 amino acids. V lost 5 bases and J lost 4, with 21 bases in between. The CDR3 loop reads CASSDRRAAPEYNEQFF. The CDR3 DNA is TGTGCCAGCAGCGACAGGAGAGCGGCCCCCGAGTACAATGAGCAGTTCTTC. The full variable domain, with the rest looked up from reference TRBV13 and TRBJ2-1, is AAGVIQSPRHLIKEKRETATLKCYPIPRHDTVYWYQQGPGQDPQFLISFYEKMQSDKGSIPDRFSAQQFSDYHSELNMSSLELGDSALYFCASSDRRAAPEYNEQFFGPGTRLTVL.

Remarks on this clone: A much more abundant neighbour one base away suggests this may be a read error. Other nucleotide sequences in the sample specify the same CDR3. CDR3 sequence reads: CALRQGGYTGELFF. CDR3 DNA sequence: TGTGCCCTTAGACAGGGAGGTTACACCGGTGAGCTGTTTTTT. V and J are TRBV30 and TRBJ2-2, with D possibly being TRBD1 (7 bases). This CDR3 region has 14 residues. Looked up from germline, CDR1 is GTSNPN and CDR2 is SVGIG (reference sequence).

The DNA of the CDR3 is TGTGCCAGTAGTTCAATACAGGGTGCTAATGAAAAACTGTTTTTT. Its protein product is CASSSIQGANEKLFF. The chain employs TRBV19 and TRBJ1-4; TRBD1 is a possible D gene (6 bases). V was trimmed by 5 bases and J by 3 bases, leaving 13 bases between them. The length of the CDR3 is 15 residues. Germline CDR1 LNHDA, CDR2 SQIVND (reference sequence).

This clone was seen at least ten times. J is TRBJ2-1 and V is TRBV29-1; D may be TRBD1 (5 bases). The CDR3 extends over 12 amino acids. Germline CDR1 SQVTM, CDR2 ANQGSEA. The V end lost 4 bases, the J end lost 6 bases, and 10 bases lay between the germline ends. The CDR3 sequence: CSVGGETNEQFF. The CDR3 region has the DNA TGCAGCGTTGGGGGCGAGACCAATGAGCAGTTCTTC.

The chain carries TRBV20-1 and TRBJ2-5, with 12 bases matching TRBD2. The V gene's germline CDR1 is DFQATT and CDR2 SNEGSKA (reference sequence). V was clipped by 6 bases and J by 4 bases; unmatched bases: 15. The CDR3 sequence is 17 residues long. CDR3: CSAPMGTSGFAGETQYF. CDR3 sequence (DNA): TGCAGTGCGCCCATGGGGACTAGCGGGTTTGCCGGAGAGACCCAGTACTTC.

The sample holds many counts of this clone. The rearrangement links TRBV24-1 to TRBJ1-2; D is ambiguous. The CDR3 loop spans 15 amino acids. Per germline, CDR1 KGHDR and CDR2 SFDVKD. V lost 0 bases, J lost 4 bases, and 11 bases lay in between. The CDR3 region is CATSDLRTATYGYTF. The CDR3 nucleotides read TGTGCCACCAGTGATTTGCGGACCGCCACCTATGGCTACACCTTC.

This clone was recorded at least ten times. The chain couples TRBV12-3 or TRBV12-4 to TRBJ2-7; D perhaps matches TRBD1 (6 bases). The CDR3 has 12 amino acids. The germline V and J ends were trimmed by 8 bases and 3 bases, with 11 bases remaining between them. This CDR3 reads CASGQGFYEQYF. In DNA, the CDR3 is TGTGCCAGCGGGCAGGGGTTCTACGAGCAGTACTTC.

This clone was observed a few times. The chain joins TRBV6-4 to TRBJ2-2, with 8 positions matching TRBD1. V was clipped by 6 bases and J by 3 bases; unmatched bases: 6. The germline V gene has CDR1 MRHNA and CDR2 SNTAGT. The length of the CDR3 is 15 residues. The chain's CDR3 is CASSSGTGDTGELFF. The CDR3 bases are TGTGCCAGCAGCTCCGGGACAGGCGACACCGGGGAGCTGTTTTTT.